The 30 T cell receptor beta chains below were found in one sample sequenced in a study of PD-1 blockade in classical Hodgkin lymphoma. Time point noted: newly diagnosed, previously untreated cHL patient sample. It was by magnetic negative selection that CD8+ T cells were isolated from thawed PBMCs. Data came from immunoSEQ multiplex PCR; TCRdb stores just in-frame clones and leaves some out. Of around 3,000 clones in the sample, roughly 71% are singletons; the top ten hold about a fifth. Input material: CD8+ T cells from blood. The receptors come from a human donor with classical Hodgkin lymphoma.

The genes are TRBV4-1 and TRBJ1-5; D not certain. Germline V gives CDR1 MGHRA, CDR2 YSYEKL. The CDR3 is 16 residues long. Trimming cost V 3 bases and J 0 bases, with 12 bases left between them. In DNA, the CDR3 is TGCGCCAGCAGCCAGACCCAGGTTTATAGCAATCAGCCCCAGCATTTT. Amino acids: CASSQTQVYSNQPQHF.

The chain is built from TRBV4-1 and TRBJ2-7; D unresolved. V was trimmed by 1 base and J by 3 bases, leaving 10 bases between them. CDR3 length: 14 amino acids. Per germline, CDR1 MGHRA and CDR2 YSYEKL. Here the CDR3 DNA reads TGCGCCAGCAGCCAAGCAATAGAGCACTACGAGCAGTACTTC. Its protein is CASSQAIEHYEQYF.

CDR3 sequence reads: CASSRTTETYEQYF. CDR3 sequence (DNA): TGCGCCAGCAGCCGCACGACAGAAACATACGAGCAGTACTTC. This chain joins TRBV5-1 and TRBJ2-7, with D possibly TRBD1 on 5 matching bases. Trimming left V 4 bases short and J 4 bases short, with 15 bases between. The CDR3 is 14 amino acids. Germline V CDR1 and CDR2: SGHRS, YFSETQ.

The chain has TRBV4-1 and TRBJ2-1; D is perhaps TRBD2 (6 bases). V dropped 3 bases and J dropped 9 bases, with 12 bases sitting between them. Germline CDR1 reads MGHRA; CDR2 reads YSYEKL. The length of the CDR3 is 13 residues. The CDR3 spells CASSQETRAEQFF. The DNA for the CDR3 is TGCGCCAGCAGCCAGGAGACTAGGGCTGAGCAGTTCTTC.

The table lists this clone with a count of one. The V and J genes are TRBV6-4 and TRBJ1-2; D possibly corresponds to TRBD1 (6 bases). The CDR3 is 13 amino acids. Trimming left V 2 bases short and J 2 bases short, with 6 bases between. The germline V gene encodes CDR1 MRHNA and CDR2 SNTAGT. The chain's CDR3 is CASSDGTNYGYTF. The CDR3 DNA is TGTGCCAGCAGTGACGGGACAAACTATGGCTACACCTTC.

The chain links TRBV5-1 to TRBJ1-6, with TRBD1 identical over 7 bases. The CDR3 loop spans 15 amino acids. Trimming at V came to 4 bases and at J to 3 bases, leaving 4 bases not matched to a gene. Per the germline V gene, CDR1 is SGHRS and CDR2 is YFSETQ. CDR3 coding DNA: TGCGCCAGCAGCGCCCGGGACAGCTATAATTCACCCCTCCACTTT. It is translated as CASSARDSYNSPLHF.

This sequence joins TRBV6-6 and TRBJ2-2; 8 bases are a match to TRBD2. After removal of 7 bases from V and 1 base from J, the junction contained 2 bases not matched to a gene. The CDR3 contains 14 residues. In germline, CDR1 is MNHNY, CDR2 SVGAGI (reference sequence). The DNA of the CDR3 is TGTGCCAGCATCAGCGGGGGGAACACCGGGGAGCTGTTTTTT. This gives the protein CASISGGNTGELFF.

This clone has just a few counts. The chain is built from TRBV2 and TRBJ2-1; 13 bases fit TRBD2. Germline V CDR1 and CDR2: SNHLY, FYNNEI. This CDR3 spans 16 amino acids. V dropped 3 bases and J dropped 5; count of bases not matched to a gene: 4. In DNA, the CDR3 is TGTGCCAGCAGTGATGGAGGGACTAGCGGGAACAATGAGCAGTTCTTC. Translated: CASSDGGTSGNNEQFF.

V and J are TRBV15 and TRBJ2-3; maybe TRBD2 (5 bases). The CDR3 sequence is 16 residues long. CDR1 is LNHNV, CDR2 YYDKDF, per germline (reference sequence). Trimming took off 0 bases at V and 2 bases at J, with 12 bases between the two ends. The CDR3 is CATSRDLAHPTDTQYF. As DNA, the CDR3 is TGTGCCACCAGCAGAGATCTAGCACACCCCACAGATACGCAGTATTTT. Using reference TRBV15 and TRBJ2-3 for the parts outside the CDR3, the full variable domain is DAMVIQNPRYQVTQFGKPVTLSCSQTLNHNVMYWYQQKSSQAPKLLFHYYDKDFNNEADTPDNFQSRRPNTSFCFLDIRSPGLGDTAMYLCATSRDLAHPTDTQYFGPGTRLTVL.

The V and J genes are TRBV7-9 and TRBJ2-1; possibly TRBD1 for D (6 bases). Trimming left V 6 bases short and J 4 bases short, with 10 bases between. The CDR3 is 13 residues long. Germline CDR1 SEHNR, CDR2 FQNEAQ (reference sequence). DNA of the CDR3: TGTGCCAGCAGGCAGGACAGATACAATGAGCAGTTCTTC. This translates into CASRQDRYNEQFF.

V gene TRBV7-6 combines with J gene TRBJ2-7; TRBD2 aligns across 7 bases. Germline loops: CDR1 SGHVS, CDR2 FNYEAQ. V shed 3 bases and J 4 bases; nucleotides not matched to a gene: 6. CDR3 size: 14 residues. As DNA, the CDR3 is TGTGCCAGCAGCTTCCTAGCGGTATCATACGAGCAGTACTTC. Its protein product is CASSFLAVSYEQYF.

The CDR3 DNA follows: TGTGCCACCAGCAGAGATTTGGGGGCTGGAAACACCATATATTTT. It specifies CATSRDLGAGNTIYF. The chain carries TRBV15 and TRBJ1-3, with D maybe TRBD1 (5 bases). The CDR3 length is 15 residues. Trimming shortened V by 0 bases and J by 2 bases, and 8 bases separated the two germline ends. Germline V gene sequence: CDR1 LNHNV, CDR2 YYDKDF (reference sequence). Full variable domain (missing parts from reference TRBV15 and TRBJ1-3): DAMVIQNPRYQVTQFGKPVTLSCSQTLNHNVMYWYQQKSSQAPKLLFHYYDKDFNNEADTPDNFQSRRPNTSFCFLDIRSPGLGDTAMYLCATSRDLGAGNTIYFGEGSWLTVV.

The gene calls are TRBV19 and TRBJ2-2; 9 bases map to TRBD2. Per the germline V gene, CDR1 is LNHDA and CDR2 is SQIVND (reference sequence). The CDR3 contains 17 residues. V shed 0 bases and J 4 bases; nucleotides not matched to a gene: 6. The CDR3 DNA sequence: TGTGCCAGTAGTATAGATACCGCGGGAGGGGGCACCGGGGAGCTGTTTTTT. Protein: CASSIDTAGGGTGELFF.

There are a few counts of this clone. Here the CDR3 DNA reads TGTGCCAGCAGCAGCACGGGGTCCGGGAATCAGCCCCAGCATTTT. Its translation: CASSSTGSGNQPQHF. The chain employs TRBV7-9 and TRBJ1-5; no reliable D call. Trimming stripped 5 bases from V and 4 bases from J, with 15 bases between. The CDR3 covers 15 residues. Per germline, CDR1 SEHNR and CDR2 FQNEAQ (reference sequence).

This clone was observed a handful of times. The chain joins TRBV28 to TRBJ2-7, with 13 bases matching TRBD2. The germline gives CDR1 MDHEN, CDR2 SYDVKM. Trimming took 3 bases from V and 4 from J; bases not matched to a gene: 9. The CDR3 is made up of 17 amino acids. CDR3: CASSFRTSGSWGYEQYF. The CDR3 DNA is TGTGCCAGCAGTTTTCGGACTAGCGGGAGTTGGGGGTACGAGCAGTACTTC.

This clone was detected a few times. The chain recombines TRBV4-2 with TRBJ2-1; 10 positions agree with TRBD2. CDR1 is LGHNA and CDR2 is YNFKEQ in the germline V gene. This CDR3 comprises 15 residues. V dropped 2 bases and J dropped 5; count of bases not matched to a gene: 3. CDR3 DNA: TGTGCCAGCAGCCAACTAGCGGGAGAACACAATGAGCAGTTCTTC. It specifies CASSQLAGEHNEQFF.

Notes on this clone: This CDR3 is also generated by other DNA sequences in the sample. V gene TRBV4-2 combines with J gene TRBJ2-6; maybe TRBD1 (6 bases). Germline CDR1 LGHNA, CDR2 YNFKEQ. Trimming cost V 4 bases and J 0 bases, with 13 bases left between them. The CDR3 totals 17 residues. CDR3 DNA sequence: TGTGCCAGCAGCCCCGAGGGGGACGTCTCTGGGGCCAACGTCCTGACTTTC. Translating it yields CASSPEGDVSGANVLTF.

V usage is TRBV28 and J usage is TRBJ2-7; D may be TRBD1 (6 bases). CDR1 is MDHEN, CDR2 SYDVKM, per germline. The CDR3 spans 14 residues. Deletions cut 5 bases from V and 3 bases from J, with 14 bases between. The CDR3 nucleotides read TGTGCCAGCAGTGATAACAGGGTGTTCTACGAGCAGTACTTC. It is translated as CASSDNRVFYEQYF.

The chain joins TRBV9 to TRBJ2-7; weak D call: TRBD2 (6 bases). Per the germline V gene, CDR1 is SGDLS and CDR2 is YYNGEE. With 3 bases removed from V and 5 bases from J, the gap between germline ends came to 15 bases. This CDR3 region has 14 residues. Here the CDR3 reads CASSGEGEADEQYF. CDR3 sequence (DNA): TGTGCCAGCAGCGGGGAAGGGGAGGCAGACGAGCAGTACTTC.

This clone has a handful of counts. CDR3 amino acids: CASSLVTQGGQYF. CDR3 sequence (DNA): TGTGCCAGCAGCTTAGTTACCCAGGGGGGGCAGTACTTC. The gene calls are TRBV11-2 and TRBJ2-7; perhaps TRBD1 as D (7 bases). CDR1 and CDR2 (germline): SGHAT, FQNNGV. Trimming removed 1 base from V and 9 bases from J, with 13 bases in between. The CDR3 covers 13 residues.

CDR3 amino acids: CASSSPGLAQETQYF. CDR3 DNA: TGTGCCAGCAGCTCACCGGGACTAGCGCAAGAGACCCAGTACTTC. The chain recombines TRBV5-5 with TRBJ2-5; 10 nucleotides line up with TRBD2. Germline V CDR1 and CDR2: SGHKS, YYEKEE (reference sequence). Trimming took 3 bases from V and 2 from J; bases not matched to a gene: 4. The CDR3 runs to 15 residues.

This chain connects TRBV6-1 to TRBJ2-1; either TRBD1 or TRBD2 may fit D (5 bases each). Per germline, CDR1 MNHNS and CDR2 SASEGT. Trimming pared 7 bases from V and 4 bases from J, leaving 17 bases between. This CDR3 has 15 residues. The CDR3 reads CASTLRPEGYNEQFF. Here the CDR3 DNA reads TGTGCCAGCACCCTCAGGCCCGAGGGGTACAATGAGCAGTTCTTC.

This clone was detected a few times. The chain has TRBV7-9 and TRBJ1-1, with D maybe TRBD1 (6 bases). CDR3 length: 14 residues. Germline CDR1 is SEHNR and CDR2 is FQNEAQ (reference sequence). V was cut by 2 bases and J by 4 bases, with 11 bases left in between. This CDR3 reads CASSLSYRATEAFF. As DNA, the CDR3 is TGTGCCAGCAGCTTATCGTACAGGGCCACTGAAGCTTTCTTT. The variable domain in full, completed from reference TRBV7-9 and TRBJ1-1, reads DTGVSQNPRHKITKRGQNVTFRCDPISEHNRLYWYRQTLGQGPEFLTYFQNEAQLEKSRLLSDRFSAERPKGSFSTLEIQRTEQGDSAMYLCASSLSYRATEAFFGQGTRLTVV.

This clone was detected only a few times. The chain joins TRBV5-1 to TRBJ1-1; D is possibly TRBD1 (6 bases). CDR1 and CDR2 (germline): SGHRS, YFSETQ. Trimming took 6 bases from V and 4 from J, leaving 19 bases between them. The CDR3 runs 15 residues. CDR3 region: CASTTAPGAGTEAFF. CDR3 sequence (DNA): TGCGCCAGCACCACGGCACCGGGGGCGGGCACTGAAGCTTTCTTT.

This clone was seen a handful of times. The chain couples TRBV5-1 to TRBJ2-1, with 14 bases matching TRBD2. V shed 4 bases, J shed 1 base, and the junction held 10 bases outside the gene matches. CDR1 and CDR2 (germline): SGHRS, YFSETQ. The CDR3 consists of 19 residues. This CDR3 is CASSATPGLAGASYNEQFF. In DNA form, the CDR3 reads TGCGCCAGCAGCGCGACACCGGGACTAGCGGGAGCTTCCTACAATGAGCAGTTCTTC.

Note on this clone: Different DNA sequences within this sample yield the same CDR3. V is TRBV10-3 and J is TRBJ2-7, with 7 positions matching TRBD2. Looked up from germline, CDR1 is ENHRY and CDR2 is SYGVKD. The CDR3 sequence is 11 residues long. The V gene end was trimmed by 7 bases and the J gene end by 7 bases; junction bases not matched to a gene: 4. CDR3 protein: CAITPGGEQYF. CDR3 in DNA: TGTGCCATCACCCCGGGGGGAGAGCAGTACTTC.

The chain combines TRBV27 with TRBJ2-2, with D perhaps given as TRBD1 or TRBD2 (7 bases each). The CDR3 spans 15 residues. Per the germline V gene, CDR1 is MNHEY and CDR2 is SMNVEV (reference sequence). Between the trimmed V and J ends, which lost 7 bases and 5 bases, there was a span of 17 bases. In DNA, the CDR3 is TGTGCCAGCACCCCCGAGCAGGGGGGGACCGGGGAGCTGTTTTTT. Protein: CASTPEQGGTGELFF.

The CDR3 DNA is TGTGCCAGCAGTGACAGGGAGGCCACTGAAGCTTTCTTT. This gives the protein CASSDREATEAFF. The J gene is TRBJ1-1, the V gene TRBV6-4; D unclear. The CDR3 length is 13 residues. V was pared by 2 bases and J by 4 bases, with 8 bases between. The germline gives CDR1 MRHNA, CDR2 SNTAGT.

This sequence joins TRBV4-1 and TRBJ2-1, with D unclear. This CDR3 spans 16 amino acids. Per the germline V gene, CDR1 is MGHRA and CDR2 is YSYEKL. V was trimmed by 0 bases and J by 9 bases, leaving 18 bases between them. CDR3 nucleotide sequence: TGCGCCAGCAGCCAAGAGGGTTTGGGCCTATTCGCTGAGCAGTTCTTC. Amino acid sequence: CASSQEGLGLFAEQFF.

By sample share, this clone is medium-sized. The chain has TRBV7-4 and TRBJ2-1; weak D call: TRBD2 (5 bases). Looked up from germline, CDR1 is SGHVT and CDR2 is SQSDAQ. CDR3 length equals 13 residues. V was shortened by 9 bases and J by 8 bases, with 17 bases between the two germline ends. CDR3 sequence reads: CARHGLSRDEQFF. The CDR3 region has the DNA TGTGCCAGACATGGACTGTCTCGTGATGAGCAGTTCTTC.